These 18 T cell receptor beta chains were sequenced from one sample in a study of early T cells in non-severe SARS-CoV-2 infection (dated by TCRdb to the early 2020s). Libraries were built with 5' RACE. Sequencing relied on a NextSeq 500. The public reads were reprocessed in TCRdb via fastp at Q25 and MiXCR, keeping in-frame beta chains. Rows merge per CDR3 protein into single entries with the most common DNA and genes. The sample table records 50,000 or so distinct CDR3 sequences; about 13% of these occur just once. The top ten clones comprise roughly a tenth of the sample. The sample comprised whole blood. These TCRs come from an adult who was a healthcare worker with PCR-confirmed SARS-CoV-2 infection or an uninfected control (not recorded which).

The rearrangement uses TRBV20-1 and TRBJ2-7; TRBD2 matches 14 bases. The CDR3 is 15 amino acids. The germline gives CDR1 DFQATT, CDR2 SNEGSKA (reference sequence). J was trimmed by 2 bases and V by 5 bases; bases with no gene match: 5. The CDR3 DNA reads as TGCAGTGCTCCCGGGACTAGCGGGGGAACCTACGAGCAGTACTTC. Residues: CSAPGTSGGTYEQYF.

The chain couples TRBV6-5 to TRBJ1-1, with a possible D match to TRBD1 (5 bases). Germline lookup yields CDR1 MNHEY and CDR2 SVGAGI. The V and J ends lost 2 bases and 10 bases respectively, with 20 bases between them. The CDR3 is 15 residues long. This CDR3 reads CASSYGTGKRDAAFF. The CDR3 DNA follows: TGTGCCAGCAGTTACGGAACAGGAAAACGTGATGCAGCTTTCTTT.

Ten or more counts support this clonotype. The V gene is TRBV29-1, the J gene TRBJ1-1; maybe TRBD1 (5 bases). Trimming left V 3 bases short and J 8 bases short, with 10 bases between. The CDR3 contains 11 residues. Germline assignment: CDR1 SQVTM and CDR2 ANQGSEA. The chain's CDR3 is CSVEWGTEAFF. CDR3 DNA: TGCAGCGTTGAGTGGGGGACCGAAGCTTTCTTT.

The chain joins TRBV9 to TRBJ1-1, with D perhaps TRBD1 (6 bases). Between the trimmed V and J ends, which lost 4 bases and 5 bases, there was a span of 18 bases. This CDR3 has 15 residues. Germline V gives CDR1 SGDLS, CDR2 YYNGEE. The CDR3 spells CASSQGVRGRTEAFF. The CDR3 DNA sequence: TGTGCCAGCAGCCAAGGGGTCAGGGGAAGGACTGAAGCTTTCTTT. The entire variable domain, with the rest obtained from reference TRBV9 and TRBJ1-1, is as follows: DSGVTQTPKHLITATGQRVTLRCSPRSGDLSVYWYQQSLDQGLQFLIQYYNGEERAKGNILERFSAQQFPDLHSELNLSSLELGDSALYFCASSQGVRGRTEAFFGQGTRLTVV.

This clonotype was seen a few times. The rearrangement joins TRBV4-1 to TRBJ2-7, with 11 nucleotides matching TRBD2. Trimming cost V 2 bases and J 1 base; bases outside gene matches: 1. Germline lookup yields CDR1 MGHRA and CDR2 YSYEKL. The CDR3 sequence is 15 residues long. Written as DNA, the CDR3 is TGCGCCAGCAGCCAAAGACTAGCGGGGTCCTACGAGCAGTACTTC. Amino acids: CASSQRLAGSYEQYF.

Many counts were recorded for this clonotype. The chain uses TRBV7-3 and TRBJ2-2, with 9 bases lining up with TRBD2. Trimming cost V 2 bases and J 5 bases; bases outside gene matches: 0. Per the germline V gene, CDR1 is SGHTA and CDR2 is FQGTGA. This CDR3 is built from 14 residues. The CDR3 DNA follows: TGTGCCAGCAGCTTACTAGCGGGAACCGGGGAGCTGTTTTTT. Its protein is CASSLLAGTGELFF.

This clonotype was counted at least ten times. The chain joins TRBV7-6 to TRBJ2-3; 7 bases align to TRBD2. The germline CDR1 and CDR2 sequences are SGHVS and FNYEAQ. CDR3 length equals 15 residues. With 2 bases clipped from V and 4 bases from J, the junction kept 6 bases outside the gene matches. The CDR3 loop reads CASSLLQRGADTQYF. The CDR3 nucleotides are TGTGCCAGCAGCTTACTGCAACGGGGGGCAGATACGCAGTATTTT.

This clonotype was counted only a few times. The chain couples TRBV4-1 to TRBJ2-5; the match to TRBD2 covers 12 bases. There are 17 residues in the CDR3. The V gene's germline CDR1 is MGHRA and CDR2 YSYEKL. V lost 4 bases and J lost 2; bases outside the gene matches: 8. The CDR3 nucleotides read TGCGCCAGCAGCCCCGGACTAGCGGGACAGAGGCAAGAGACCCAGTACTTC. Its translation: CASSPGLAGQRQETQYF.

The V gene is TRBV4-1, the J gene TRBJ2-7; TRBD1 matches 7 bases. The V gene end was trimmed by 6 bases and the J gene end by 0 bases; junction bases not matched to a gene: 11. The CDR3 length is 16 residues. The germline V gene has CDR1 MGHRA and CDR2 YSYEKL. CDR3 in amino acids: CASRQWTGISSYEQYF. CDR3 DNA: TGCGCCAGCAGGCAATGGACAGGAATTAGCTCCTACGAGCAGTACTTC.

Only one count was recorded for this clonotype. The rearrangement links TRBV30 to TRBJ1-1; the match to TRBD1 covers 7 bases. CDR3 length: 15 residues. The germline V gene encodes CDR1 GTSNPN and CDR2 SVGIG (reference sequence). The junction had 9 bases not matched to a gene; V was cut back by 4 bases and J by 1 base. This CDR3 is CAWNVPGTANTEAFF. The CDR3 DNA reads as TGTGCCTGGAATGTCCCCGGGACAGCGAACACTGAAGCTTTCTTT. Combining the CDR3 with reference TRBV30 and TRBJ1-1 gives the whole variable domain SQTIHQWPATLVQPVGSPLSLECTVEGTSNPNLYWYRQAAGRGLQLLFYSVGIGQISSEVPQNLSASRPQDRQFILSSKKLLLSDSGFYLCAWNVPGTANTEAFFGQGTRLTVV.

A word on this clonotype: This may arise from a read error, as a much more abundant clone is one base away. This chain uses TRBV5-4 with TRBJ2-5; 12 bases line up with TRBD2. The CDR3 spans 15 residues. Germline-derived CDR1 and CDR2 are SGHNT and YYREEE (reference sequence). CDR3 sequence: CVSSLTSGSFETQYF. The CDR3, as DNA: TGTGTCAGCAGCTTGACTAGCGGGAGTTTCGAGACCCAGTACTTC. Filled out from reference TRBV5-4 and TRBJ2-5, the complete variable domain reads ETGVTQSPTHLIKTRGQQVTLRCSSQSGHNTVSWYQQALGQGPQFIFQYYREEENGRGNFPPRFSGLQFPNYSSELNVNALELDDSALYLCVSSLTSGSFETQYFGPGTRLLVL.

The gene calls are TRBV28 and TRBJ2-2; 8 nucleotides line up with TRBD2. In germline, CDR1 is MDHEN, CDR2 SYDVKM. This CDR3 is built from 14 residues. The ends lost 5 bases at V and 4 bases at J; junction bases unmatched: 3. The CDR3 is CASSRGGTTGELFF. In DNA, the CDR3 is TGTGCCAGCAGTCGGGGGGGGACCACCGGGGAGCTGTTTTTT.

This clonotype was observed a handful of times. The chain couples TRBV11-2 to TRBJ1-1; possible D gene TRBD1, 6 bases. CDR3 length: 14 residues. The germline V gene encodes CDR1 SGHAT and CDR2 FQNNGV. The V gene lost 4 bases and the J gene lost 1 base, with 10 bases spanning the gap. CDR3 loop: CASSSQGGNTEAFF. The CDR3 DNA reads as TGTGCCAGCAGCTCCCAAGGGGGGAACACTGAAGCTTTCTTT. Together with reference TRBV11-2 and TRBJ1-1, the CDR3 gives the full variable domain: EAGVAQSPRYKIIEKRQSVAFWCNPISGHATLYWYQQILGQGPKLLIQFQNNGVVDDSQLPKDRFSAERLKGVDSTLKIQPAKLEDSAVYLCASSSQGGNTEAFFGQGTRLTVV.

The table lists this clonotype with many counts. V and J are TRBV15 and TRBJ2-7; D uncertain. The CDR3 loop spans 14 amino acids. Trimming stripped 1 base from V and 2 bases from J, with 9 bases between. Germline V gene lookup returns CDR1 LNHNV and CDR2 YYDKDF (reference sequence). The CDR3 sequence is CATSRGGSTYEQYF. The DNA of the CDR3 is TGTGCCACCAGCAGAGGGGGTAGCACCTACGAGCAGTACTTC.

The chain recombines TRBV29-1 with TRBJ2-3; 8 positions match TRBD1. V shed 8 bases and J 0 bases; nucleotides not matched to a gene: 10. Germline V gene lookup returns CDR1 SQVTM and CDR2 ANQGSEA. The CDR3 runs 15 residues. This CDR3 reads CSSGGAGPSTDTQYF. The CDR3 DNA is TGCAGCTCAGGGGGCGCGGGACCTAGCACAGATACGCAGTATTTT.

The rearrangement joins TRBV4-1 to TRBJ2-7, with D unclear. Trimming removed 4 bases at V and 2 bases at J, with 12 bases between. The CDR3 runs 14 residues. Germline lookup yields CDR1 MGHRA and CDR2 YSYEKL. CDR3 protein: CASSLSSSPYEQYF. The DNA of the CDR3 is TGCGCCAGCAGCCTTTCGTCCTCGCCCTACGAGCAGTACTTC.

Only a few counts were recorded for this clonotype. The chain is built from TRBV20-1 and TRBJ1-2; TRBD1 might be the D (5 bases). Germline V gene lookup returns CDR1 DFQATT and CDR2 SNEGSKA (reference sequence). CDR3 length: 15 amino acids. V was shortened by 1 base and J by 2 bases, with 14 bases between the two germline ends. The chain's CDR3 is CSARGSGRVNYGYTF. CDR3 DNA sequence: TGCAGTGCTAGAGGCTCGGGACGGGTAAACTATGGCTACACCTTC.

This clonotype was found many times. V gene TRBV29-1 combines with J gene TRBJ2-1, with 8 bases fitting TRBD1. V lost 6 bases, J lost 7 bases, and 8 bases stayed unmatched. Germline values: CDR1 SQVTM, CDR2 ANQGSEA. CDR3 length: 13 residues. CDR3 region: CSVLWDRSNEQFF. The DNA for the CDR3 is TGCAGCGTATTGTGGGACAGGTCGAATGAGCAGTTCTTC.